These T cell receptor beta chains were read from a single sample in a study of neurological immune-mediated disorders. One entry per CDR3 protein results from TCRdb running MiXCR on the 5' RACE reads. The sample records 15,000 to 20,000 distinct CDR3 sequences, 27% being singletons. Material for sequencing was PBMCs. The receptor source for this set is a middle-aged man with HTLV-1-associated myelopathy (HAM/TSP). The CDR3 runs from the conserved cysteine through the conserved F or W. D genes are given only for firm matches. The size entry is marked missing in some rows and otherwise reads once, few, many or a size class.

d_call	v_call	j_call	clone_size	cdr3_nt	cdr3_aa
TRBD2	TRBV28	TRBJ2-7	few	TGTGCCAGCAGTTTACTCGTCGGGGGGGGTTCCTACGAGCAGTACTTC	CASSLLVGGGSYEQYF
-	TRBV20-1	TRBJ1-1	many	TGCAGTGCTTATGACAGGTTAAGATTCTCTGAAGCTTTCTTT	CSAYDRLRFSEAFF
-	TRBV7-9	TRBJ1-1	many	TGTGCCAGCAGCCCCGACAGGCGCCCTGAAGCTTTCTTT	CASSPDRRPEAFF
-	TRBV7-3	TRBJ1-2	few	TGTGCCAGCAGCTTAAACACAGCGAACTATGGCTACACCTTC	CASSLNTANYGYTF
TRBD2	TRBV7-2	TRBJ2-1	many	TGTGCCAGCAGCTTCTGGACTAGCGGGGGGTCCTACAATGAGCAGTTCTTC	CASSFWTSGGSYNEQFF
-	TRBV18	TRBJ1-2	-	TGTGCCAGCTCACCGGACCCCACCAGGGGAAGCTATGGCTACACCTTC	CASSPDPTRGSYGYTF
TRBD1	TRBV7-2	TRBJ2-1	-	TGTGCCAGCAGCTTCGACGGACAGGGCTACAATGAGCAGTTCTTC	CASSFDGQGYNEQFF
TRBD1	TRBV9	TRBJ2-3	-	TGTGCCAGCAGCGTAGTAGGGGGCGCGCAGTATTTT	CASSVVGGAQYF
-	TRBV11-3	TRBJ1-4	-	TGTGCCAGCAGCTTAGGGGACGGTGGGAATGAAAAACTGTTTTTT	CASSLGDGGNEKLFF
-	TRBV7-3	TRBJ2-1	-	TGTGCCAGCAGCTTAACACCAAGCTCCTACAATGAGCAGTTCTTC	CASSLTPSSYNEQFF
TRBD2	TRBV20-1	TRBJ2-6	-	TGCAGTGCTAGCGCGATCACGGGGGGAAGTTCTGGGGCCAACGTCCTGACTTTC	CSASAITGGSSGANVLTF
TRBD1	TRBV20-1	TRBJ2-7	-	TGCAGTGTCAAGCGACAGGGTCACGAGCAGTACTTC	CSVKRQGHEQYF
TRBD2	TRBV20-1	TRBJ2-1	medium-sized	TGCAGTGCGCTATCCGGGACTAGCGGGGGCGATGAGCAGTTCTTC	CSALSGTSGGDEQFF
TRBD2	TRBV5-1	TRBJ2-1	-	TGCGCCAGCAGGGGGGGGACCGACTCCTACAATGAGCAGTTCTTC	CASRGGTDSYNEQFF
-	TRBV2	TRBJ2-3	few	TGTGCCACCTACAGGGGGGGGGCGACAGATACGCAGTATTTT	CATYRGGATDTQYF
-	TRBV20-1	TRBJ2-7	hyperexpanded	TGCAGTGCAAGAGGGCGGGCACTTTCCTACGAGCAGTACTTC	CSARGRALSYEQYF
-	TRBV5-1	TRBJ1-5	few	TGCGCCAGCCGCCCGGGGCCCCTTAGCAATCAGCCCCAGCATTTT	CASRPGPLSNQPQHF
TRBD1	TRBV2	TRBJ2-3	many	TGTGCCAGCAAGCCGGGACAGGGAACAGATACGCAGTATTTT	CASKPGQGTDTQYF
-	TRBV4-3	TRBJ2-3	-	TGCGCCAGCAGCCCCCGGTATCTAGCACGGGAGTACCCAGATACGCAGTATTTT	CASSPRYLAREYPDTQYF
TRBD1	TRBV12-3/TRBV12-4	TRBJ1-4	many	TGTGCCAGCAGTAGGCGGACAGGGGGGTTCGAAAAACTGTTTTTT	CASSRRTGGFEKLFF
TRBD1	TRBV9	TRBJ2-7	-	TGTGCCAGCGAGGGACAGGGGCCCCCCTACGAGCAGTACTTC	CASEGQGPPYEQYF
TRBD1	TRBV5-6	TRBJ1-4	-	TGTGCCAGCAATGCCGGGACAGTGCGCGAAAAACTGTTTTTT	CASNAGTVREKLFF
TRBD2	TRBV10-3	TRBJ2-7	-	TGTGCCATCAGCGATCCGGGACTAGCGGCCTACGAGCAGTACTTC	CAISDPGLAAYEQYF
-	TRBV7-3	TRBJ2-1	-	TGTGCCAGCAGCTTAGGGGGGGGCCTGGTGGATGAGCAGTTCTTC	CASSLGGGLVDEQFF
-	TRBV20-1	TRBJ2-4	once	TGCAGTGCTAGAGATAATCAGAGGGTAGACAAAAACATTCAGTACTTC	CSARDNQRVDKNIQYF
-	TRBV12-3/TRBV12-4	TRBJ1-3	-	TGTGCCAGCAGCCCGCAGTCAGACTCTGGAAACACCATATATTTT	CASSPQSDSGNTIYF
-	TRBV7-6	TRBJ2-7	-	TGTGCCAGCAGCTCCCTGGGGCAGGGGCGAACCTACGAGCAGTACTTC	CASSSLGQGRTYEQYF
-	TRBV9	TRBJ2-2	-	TGTGCCAGCAGCGTAGCGGGGGAGCTGTTTTTT	CASSVAGELFF
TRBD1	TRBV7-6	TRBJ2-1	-	TGTGCCAGCAGCTCCGGGACAGGAATTTACAATGAGCAGTTCTTC	CASSSGTGIYNEQFF
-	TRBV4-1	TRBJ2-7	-	TGCGCCAGCAGCCAAGTACAAGACTACGAGCAGTACTTC	CASSQVQDYEQYF
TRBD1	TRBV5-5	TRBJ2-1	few	TGTGCCAGCAGATATAAACCCGGGACAGGGGTAATAGAGCAGTTCTTC	CASRYKPGTGVIEQFF